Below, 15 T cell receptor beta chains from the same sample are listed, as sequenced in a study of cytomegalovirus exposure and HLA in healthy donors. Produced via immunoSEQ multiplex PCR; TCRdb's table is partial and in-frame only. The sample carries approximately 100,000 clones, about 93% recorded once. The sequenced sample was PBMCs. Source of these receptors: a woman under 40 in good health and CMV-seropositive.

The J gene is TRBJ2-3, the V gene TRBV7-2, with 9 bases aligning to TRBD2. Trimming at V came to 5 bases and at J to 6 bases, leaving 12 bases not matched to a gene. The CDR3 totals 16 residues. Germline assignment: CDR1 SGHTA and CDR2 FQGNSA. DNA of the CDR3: TGTGCCAGCAGCCGACAGGGCGGGAGGGCATATGATACGCAGTATTTT. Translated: CASSRQGGRAYDTQYF.

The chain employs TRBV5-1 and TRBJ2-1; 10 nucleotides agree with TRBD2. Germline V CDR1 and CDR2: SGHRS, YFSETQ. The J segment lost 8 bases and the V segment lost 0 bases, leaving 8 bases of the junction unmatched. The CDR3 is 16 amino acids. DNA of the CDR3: TGCGCCAGCAGCTTGGGGGTCAGCGGGAGGGCTGATGAGCAGTTCTTC. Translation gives CASSLGVSGRADEQFF.

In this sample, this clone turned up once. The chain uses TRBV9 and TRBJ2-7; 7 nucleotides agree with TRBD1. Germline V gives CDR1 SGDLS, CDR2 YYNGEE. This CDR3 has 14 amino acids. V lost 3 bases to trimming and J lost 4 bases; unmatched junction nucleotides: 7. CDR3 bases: TGTGCCAGCAGCGCGACAGGGACCACTTACGAGCAGTACTTC. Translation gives CASSATGTTYEQYF.

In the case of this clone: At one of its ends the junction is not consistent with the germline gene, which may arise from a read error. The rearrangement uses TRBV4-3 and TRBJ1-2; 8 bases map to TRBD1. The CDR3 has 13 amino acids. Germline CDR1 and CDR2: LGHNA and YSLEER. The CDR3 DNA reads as TGCGCCAGCAGCCATTCTCTGGGACAGGCGCGCGTCTTC. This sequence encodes CASSHSLGQARVF.

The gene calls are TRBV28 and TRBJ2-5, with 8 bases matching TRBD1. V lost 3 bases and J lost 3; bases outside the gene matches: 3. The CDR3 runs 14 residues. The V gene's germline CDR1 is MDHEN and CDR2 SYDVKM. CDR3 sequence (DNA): TGTGCCAGCAGTTTGGCGGGACAGGAAGAGACCCAGTACTTC. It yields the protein CASSLAGQEETQYF.

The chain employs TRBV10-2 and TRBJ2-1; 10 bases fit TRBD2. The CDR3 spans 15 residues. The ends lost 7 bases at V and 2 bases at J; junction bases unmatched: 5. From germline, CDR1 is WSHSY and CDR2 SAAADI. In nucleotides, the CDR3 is TGCGCCAGCACCGCTCTAGCGGGAGCCTACAATGAGCAGTTCTTC. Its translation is CASTALAGAYNEQFF.

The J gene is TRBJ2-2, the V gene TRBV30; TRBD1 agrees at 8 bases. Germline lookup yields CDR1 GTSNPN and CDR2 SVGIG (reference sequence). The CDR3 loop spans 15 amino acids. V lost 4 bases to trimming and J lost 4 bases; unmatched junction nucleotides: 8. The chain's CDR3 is CAWKTGTGFTGELFF. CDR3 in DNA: TGTGCCTGGAAAACCGGGACAGGTTTCACCGGGGAGCTGTTTTTT.

CDR3 sequence reads: CASSLSGTGFNIQYF. The CDR3 DNA follows: TGTGCCAGCAGCTTATCCGGGACAGGGTTCAACATTCAGTACTTC. This chain uses TRBV7-9 with TRBJ2-4; 9 nucleotides align to TRBD1. Trimming removed 2 bases from V and 7 bases from J; junction bases left unmatched: 6. CDR1 and CDR2 from the germline V gene are SEHNR and FQNEAQ (reference sequence). The CDR3 consists of 15 residues.

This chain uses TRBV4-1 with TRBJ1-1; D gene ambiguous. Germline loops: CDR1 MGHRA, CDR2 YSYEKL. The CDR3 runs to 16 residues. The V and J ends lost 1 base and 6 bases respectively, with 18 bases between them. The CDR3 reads CASSQVSGRRDAEAFF. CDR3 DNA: TGCGCCAGCAGCCAAGTAAGCGGGCGGCGGGATGCTGAAGCTTTCTTT.

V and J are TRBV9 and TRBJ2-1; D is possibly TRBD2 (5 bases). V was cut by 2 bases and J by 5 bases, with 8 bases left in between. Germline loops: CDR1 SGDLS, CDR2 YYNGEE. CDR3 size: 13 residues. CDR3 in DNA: TGTGCCAGCAGCGTTAGCGTCAACAATGAGCAGTTCTTC. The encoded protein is CASSVSVNNEQFF.

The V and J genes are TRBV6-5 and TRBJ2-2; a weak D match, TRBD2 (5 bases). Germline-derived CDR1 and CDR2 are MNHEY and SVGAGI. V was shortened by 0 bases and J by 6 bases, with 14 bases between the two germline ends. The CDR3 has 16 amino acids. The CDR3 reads CASSYSASTPPGELFF. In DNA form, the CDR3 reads TGTGCCAGCAGTTACTCGGCTAGCACGCCTCCCGGGGAGCTGTTTTTT.

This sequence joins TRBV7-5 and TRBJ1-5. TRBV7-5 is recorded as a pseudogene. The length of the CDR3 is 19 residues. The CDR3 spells CARSPVEGRGENSNQPQHF. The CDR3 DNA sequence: TGTGCCAGAAGCCCTGTCGAAGGGAGGGGCGAGAATAGCAATCAGCCCCAGCATTTT.

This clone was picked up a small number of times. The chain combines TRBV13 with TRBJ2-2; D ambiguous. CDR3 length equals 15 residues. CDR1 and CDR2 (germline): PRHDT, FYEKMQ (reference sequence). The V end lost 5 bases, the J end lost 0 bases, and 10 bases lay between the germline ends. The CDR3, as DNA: TGTGCCAGCAGCCCCTCGCGGTCGAACACCGGGGAGCTGTTTTTT. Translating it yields CASSPSRSNTGELFF.

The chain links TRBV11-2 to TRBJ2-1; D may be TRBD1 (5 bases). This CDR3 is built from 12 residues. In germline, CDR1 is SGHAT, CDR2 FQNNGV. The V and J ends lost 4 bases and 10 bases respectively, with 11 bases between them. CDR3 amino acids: CASSSGPNEQFF. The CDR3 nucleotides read TGTGCCAGCAGCTCAGGGCCCAACGAGCAGTTCTTC.

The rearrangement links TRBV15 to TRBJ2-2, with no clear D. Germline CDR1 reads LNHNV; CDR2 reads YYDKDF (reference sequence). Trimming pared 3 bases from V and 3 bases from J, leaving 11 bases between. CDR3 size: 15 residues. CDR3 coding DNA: TGTGCCACCAGCAGGAGGCAACTGGACACCGGGGAGCTGTTTTTT. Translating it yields CATSRRQLDTGELFF. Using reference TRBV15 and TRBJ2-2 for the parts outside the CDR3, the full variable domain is DAMVIQNPRYQVTQFGKPVTLSCSQTLNHNVMYWYQQKSSQAPKLLFHYYDKDFNNEADTPDNFQSRRPNTSFCFLDIRSPGLGDTAMYLCATSRRQLDTGELFFGEGSRLTVL.